A single sample is the source of the 4 T cell receptor beta chains below, sequenced in a study of T cell responses to AZD1222 COVID-19 vaccine. The assay was immunoSEQ multiplex PCR, and TCRdb's table has in-frame clones only and misses some. The data contain under 150,000 clones, 75% to 90% of them singletons. Sequenced material: peripheral blood, taken 28 days after the second AZD1222 dose. The source is an adult who received the AZD1222 COVID-19 vaccine.

This chain connects TRBV7-6 to TRBJ2-1; a possible D gene is TRBD2 (7 bases). The V gene's germline CDR1 is SGHVS and CDR2 FNYEAQ. The V end was cut by 1 base, the J end by 7 bases, with 20 bases between. The CDR3 totals 17 residues. DNA for the CDR3: TGTGCCAGCAGCTTAGAACTAGGGCGGGGGCTTTATAATGAGCAGTTCTTC. It yields the protein CASSLELGRGLYNEQFF.

The V and J genes are TRBV28 and TRBJ2-5; 8 bases agree with TRBD1. V shed 4 bases, J shed 0 bases, and the junction held 4 bases outside the gene matches. CDR1 and CDR2 (germline): MDHEN, SYDVKM. The CDR3 extends over 15 amino acids. The CDR3: CASSSGQGHQETQYF. In nucleotides, the CDR3 is TGTGCCAGCAGTTCCGGACAGGGACACCAAGAGACCCAGTACTTC.

The chain recombines TRBV10-2 with TRBJ1-4, with D perhaps matching TRBD1 (6 bases). V was trimmed by 4 bases and J by 5 bases, leaving 14 bases between them. This CDR3 is built from 15 residues. Germline CDR1 is WSHSY and CDR2 is SAAADI. The CDR3 coding sequence is TGCGCCAGCAGTGGACGGGGGACACCCAATGAAAAACTGTTTTTT. Protein: CASSGRGTPNEKLFF.

The CDR3 sequence is CASSRRQGQETQYF. The CDR3, as DNA: TGTGCCAGCTCACGTCGACAGGGTCAGGAGACCCAGTACTTC. The V and J genes are TRBV18 and TRBJ2-5; TRBD1 matches 7 bases. The germline gives CDR1 KGHSH, CDR2 LQKENI. The CDR3 contains 14 residues. The V segment lost 4 bases and the J segment 5 bases; nucleotides outside the gene matches: 7.